Below are 3 T cell receptor beta chains sequenced from a single sample in a study of blood T cell repertoires in COVID-19. Clones were read by immunoSEQ multiplex PCR, and TCRdb kept only the in-frame ones, dropping some. The sample consists of approximately 170,000 clones, 80% to 90% of them appearing once. Sequenced sample: peripheral blood. Every receptor here comes from a woman aged 55-70 years with COVID-19, enrolled during active disease.

This rearrangement joins TRBV4-2 to TRBJ2-3, with 8 bases that match TRBD2. Germline V gene data show CDR1 as LGHNA and CDR2 as YNFKEQ. The CDR3 spans 16 residues. After removal of 1 base from V and 4 bases from J, the junction contained 7 bases not matched to a gene. CDR3 in DNA: TGTGCCAGCAGCCAAGGTGACGGGAGGGGGGCAGATACGCAGTATTTT. As protein: CASSQGDGRGADTQYF.

The count of this clone is one. V is TRBV7-9 and J is TRBJ1-5; D is possibly TRBD1 (6 bases). CDR1 is SEHNR, CDR2 FQNEAQ, per germline (reference sequence). The CDR3 loop spans 15 amino acids. V was cut by 5 bases and J by 11 bases, with 22 bases left in between. CDR3 residues: CASSDPGTPISAQHF. CDR3 nucleotides: TGTGCCAGCAGCGATCCCGGGACACCCATCAGCGCCCAGCATTTT.

This chain connects TRBV3-1 (or the pseudogene TRBV3-2) to TRBJ1-3, with TRBD1 as a possible D gene (5 bases). With 3 bases removed from V and 1 base from J, the gap between germline ends came to 13 bases. This CDR3 is 16 amino acids long. In germline, CDR1 is LGHDT, CDR2 YNNKEL (reference sequence). CDR3 in DNA: TGTGCCAGCAGCCACAAACAGGCCTATTCTGGAAACACCATATATTTT. This translates into CASSHKQAYSGNTIYF.